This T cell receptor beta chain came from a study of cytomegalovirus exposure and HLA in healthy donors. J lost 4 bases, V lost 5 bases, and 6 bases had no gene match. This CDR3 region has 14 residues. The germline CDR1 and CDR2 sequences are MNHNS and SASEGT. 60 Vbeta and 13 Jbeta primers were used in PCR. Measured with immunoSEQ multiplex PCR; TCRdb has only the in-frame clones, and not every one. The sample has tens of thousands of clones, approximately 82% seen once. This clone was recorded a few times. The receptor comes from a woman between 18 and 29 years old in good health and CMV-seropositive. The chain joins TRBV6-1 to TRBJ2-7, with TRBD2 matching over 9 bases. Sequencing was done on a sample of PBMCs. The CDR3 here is CASSRLADGYEQYF. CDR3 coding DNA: TGTGCCAGCAGTCGACTAGCGGATGGATACGAGCAGTACTTC.